One sample yielded the 8 T cell receptor beta chains listed below, sequenced in a study of cytomegalovirus exposure and HLA in healthy donors. TCRdb's table, derived via immunoSEQ multiplex PCR, lists solely in-frame clones and lacks some. This table has under 300,000 clones, 86% appearing once. The sequencing input was PBMCs. The receptor set was obtained from a woman aged 25-40 years in good health and CMV-seropositive.

J is TRBJ2-3 and V is TRBV5-1, with 12 bases identical to TRBD2. CDR3 length: 16 residues. The germline V gene has CDR1 SGHRS and CDR2 YFSETQ. Trimming at V came to 6 bases and at J to 2 bases, leaving 7 bases not matched to a gene. The CDR3 region has the DNA TGCGCCAGCACTTCCGGGACTAGCGGGTACACAGATACGCAGTATTTT. This codes for CASTSGTSGYTDTQYF.

This clone was counted once. As DNA, the CDR3 is TGTGCCAGTATGTTTAGCGAGACAGGGAAGGACGGCTACACCTTC. Translated: CASMFSETGKDGYTF. This chain uses TRBV19 with TRBJ1-2; TRBD1 matches 7 bases. The CDR3 totals 15 residues. The V and J ends lost 7 bases and 8 bases, in that order; junction bases with no gene match: 16. In germline, CDR1 is LNHDA, CDR2 SQIVND (reference sequence).

This chain connects TRBV19 to TRBJ2-1, with 10 bases aligning to TRBD2. Germline trimming cut 10 bases from V and 4 bases from J; bases unmatched to any gene: 10. Germline V gene data show CDR1 as LNHDA and CDR2 as SQIVND (reference sequence). CDR3 size: 15 residues. The CDR3 here is CATETTSGVYNEQFF. Written as DNA, the CDR3 is TGTGCCACTGAAACAACTAGCGGGGTTTACAATGAGCAGTTCTTC. Complete variable domain (other parts from reference TRBV19 and TRBJ2-1): DGGITQSPKYLFRKEGQNVTLSCEQNLNHDAMYWYRQDPGQGLRLIYYSQIVNDFQKGDIAEGYSVSREKKESFPLTVTSAQKNPTAFYLCATETTSGVYNEQFFGPGTRLTVL.

The J gene is TRBJ2-2, the V gene TRBV5-1, with D hard to call. Between the trimmed V and J ends, which lost 3 bases and 1 base, there was a span of 7 bases. The CDR3 runs to 14 residues. Germline V CDR1 and CDR2: SGHRS, YFSETQ. The CDR3 region is CASSSSGNTGELFF. CDR3 DNA: TGCGCCAGCAGCTCCTCAGGGAACACCGGGGAGCTGTTTTTT.

A single count supports this clone. The chain recombines TRBV19 with TRBJ1-5, with TRBD1 matching 9 bases. V trimming: 5 bases; J trimming: 12 bases; junction bases outside the gene matches: 8. Germline V CDR1 and CDR2: LNHDA, SQIVND (reference sequence). CDR3 size: 13 residues. CDR3 sequence (DNA): TGTGCCAGTAGTGCATCGACAGGGGGGAGCCAGCATTTT. Its protein is CASSASTGGSQHF.

This clone has a single count. The rearrangement links TRBV5-1 to TRBJ2-7; 10 nucleotides line up with TRBD2. Per germline, CDR1 SGHRS and CDR2 YFSETQ. The CDR3 is made up of 16 amino acids. V was pared by 4 bases and J by 3 bases, with 10 bases of the junction left unmatched. As DNA, the CDR3 is TGCGCCAGCAGCGAGGCCGTCCTAGCGGGAGACTACGAGCAGTACTTC. Amino acids: CASSEAVLAGDYEQYF.

The chain has TRBV6-1 and TRBJ2-7, with TRBD2 as a possible D gene (6 bases). The V gene lost 3 bases and the J gene lost 1 base, with 7 bases spanning the gap. The CDR3 contains 13 residues. Germline V lookup: CDR1 MNHNS, CDR2 SASEGT. The CDR3 sequence is CASSETRSYEQYF. The CDR3 region has the DNA TGTGCCAGCAGTGAGACTAGATCCTACGAGCAGTACTTC.

The chain combines TRBV19 with TRBJ1-2; D remains ambiguous. Germline V CDR1 and CDR2: LNHDA, SQIVND (reference sequence). The V end lost 11 bases, the J end lost 1 base, and 14 bases lay between the germline ends. The CDR3 covers 13 residues. CDR3 nucleotide sequence: TGTGCCGCCTCCGGTAGCAGTAACTATGGCTACACCTTC. It codes for CAASGSSNYGYTF.